Below are 21 T cell receptor beta chains sequenced from a single sample in a study of regulatory T cells in long-lasting Graves disease. TCR beta libraries were built with iRepertoire HTBI primers and Arm-PCR of CDR3 regions. TCRdb reprocessed the multiplex PCR reads via MiXCR and lists one record per CDR3 protein. The sample lists about 470,000 distinct CDR3 sequences, 16% seen once, with 12% in the top ten. Noted time point: newly diagnosed GD, antithyroid drugs for less than 3 months. The TCR library was prepared using RNA isolated from PBMCs. These data were likewise used in another study, on T cells in Graves' hyperthyroidism and ophthalmopathy.

The starting material was peripheral blood mononuclear cells (PBMCs), obtained at new diagnosis, from a patient treated with antithyroid drugs. The receptor source for this set is a middle-aged man with Graves disease.

There are a few counts of this clonotype. The gene calls are TRBV28 and TRBJ2-4; D is uncertain. The germline V gene encodes CDR1 MDHEN and CDR2 SYDVKM. CDR3 length equals 15 residues. The ends were cut back, 6 bases at V and 0 bases at J, with 12 bases in the middle. The CDR3, as DNA: TGTGCCAGCAGACGAGACACCGTAGCCAAAAACATTCAGTACTTC. Its protein is CASRRDTVAKNIQYF.

This clonotype occurred many times. The V and J genes are TRBV28 and TRBJ1-5; a possible D gene is TRBD1 (6 bases). CDR1 and CDR2 from the germline V gene are MDHEN and SYDVKM. V was clipped by 7 bases and J by 7 bases, with 14 bases between them. The CDR3 is 13 residues long. The CDR3 bases are TGTGCCAGCACCGTTACAGGGAAGCAGCCCCAGCATTTT. This encodes CASTVTGKQPQHF.

In this sample, this clonotype turned up many times. This chain uses TRBV12-3 or TRBV12-4 with TRBJ2-3; D might be TRBD2 (6 bases). The V gene lost 6 bases and the J gene lost 3 bases, with 19 bases spanning the gap. This CDR3 region has 16 residues. As DNA, the CDR3 is TGTGCCAGCAGCCCCATTGCGTCAGGGAGGACAGATACGCAGTATTTT. As protein: CASSPIASGRTDTQYF.

The J gene is TRBJ1-1, the V gene TRBV20-1; D not certain. Germline lookup yields CDR1 DFQATT and CDR2 SNEGSKA (reference sequence). Deletions cut 5 bases from V and 8 bases from J, with 12 bases between. The CDR3 spans 11 residues. The chain's CDR3 is CSAPGPEEAFF. CDR3 in DNA: TGCAGTGCTCCGGGTCCTGAAGAAGCTTTCTTT.

This clonotype was recorded at least ten times. This chain uses TRBV11-2 with TRBJ2-2, with D perhaps TRBD2 (5 bases). In germline, CDR1 is SGHAT, CDR2 FQNNGV. With 0 bases removed from V and 7 bases from J, the gap between germline ends came to 15 bases. The CDR3 runs to 16 residues. The CDR3 nucleotides are TGTGCCAGCAGCTTAGATCCTTGGGAGAAGATCGGGGAGCTGTTTTTT. Its protein is CASSLDPWEKIGELFF. The full variable domain, rest sourced from reference TRBV11-2 and TRBJ2-2, is EAGVAQSPRYKIIEKRQSVAFWCNPISGHATLYWYQQILGQGPKLLIQFQNNGVVDDSQLPKDRFSAERLKGVDSTLKIQPAKLEDSAVYLCASSLDPWEKIGELFFGEGSRLTVL.

This clonotype appeared many times. The chain uses TRBV27 and TRBJ1-2; 9 nucleotides match TRBD1. The CDR3 has 14 amino acids. Looked up from germline, CDR1 is MNHEY and CDR2 is SMNVEV (reference sequence). V was clipped by 6 bases and J by 8 bases; unmatched bases: 10. CDR3 coding DNA: TGTGCCAGCAGAAGAACGGGACAGGGTGAAGGCTACACCTTC. Its protein is CASRRTGQGEGYTF.

The V and J genes are TRBV30 and TRBJ2-1; 8 bases align to TRBD2. The germline V gene has CDR1 GTSNPN and CDR2 SVGIG (reference sequence). After removal of 1 base from V and 15 bases from J, the junction contained 5 bases not matched to a gene. The CDR3 sequence is 11 residues long. This chain's CDR3 is CAWSEGLERFF. The CDR3 DNA is TGTGCCTGGAGTGAGGGACTAGAGAGGTTCTTC.

CDR3 sequence: CASSPGLDREQYF. The CDR3 DNA is TGTGCCAGCAGTCCGGGACTAGACCGCGAGCAGTACTTC. This rearrangement joins TRBV25-1 to TRBJ2-7, with 8 bases that match TRBD2. The CDR3 runs to 13 residues. CDR1 and CDR2 from the germline V gene are MGHDK and SYGVNS. J gave up 6 bases and V 5 bases, and 6 bases lay outside the gene matches.

This sequence joins TRBV28 and TRBJ1-4, with a tentative D call TRBD1 (6 bases). The CDR3 runs 16 residues. V shed 7 bases and J shed 8 bases, with 23 bases lying between them. The germline CDR1 and CDR2 sequences are MDHEN and SYDVKM. CDR3 amino acids: CASTALGGQGSEKLFF. The DNA of the CDR3 is TGTGCCAGCACCGCCCTGGGTGGGCAGGGGTCCGAAAAACTGTTTTTT. Full variable domain (missing parts from reference TRBV28 and TRBJ1-4): DVKVTQSSRYLVKRTGEKVFLECVQDMDHENMFWYRQDPGLGLRLIYFSYDVKMKEKGDIPEGYSVSREKKERFSLILESASTNQTSMYLCASTALGGQGSEKLFFGSGTQLSVL.

At least ten counts were recorded for this clonotype. The chain employs TRBV27 and TRBJ2-1; 10 nucleotides line up with TRBD2. This CDR3 region has 14 residues. Losses at the gene ends were 5 bases for V and 7 bases for J; bases not matched to a gene: 5. Germline V gives CDR1 MNHEY, CDR2 SMNVEV (reference sequence). CDR3 in DNA: TGTGCCAGCAGTAGCGGGAGGGCCAGGAATGAGCAGTTCTTC. Translation: CASSSGRARNEQFF.

This clonotype was found many times. The chain has TRBV24-1 and TRBJ2-2, with a weak D call TRBD2 (5 bases). With 4 bases removed from V and 5 bases from J, the gap between germline ends came to 13 bases. Germline V lookup: CDR1 KGHDR, CDR2 SFDVKD. The CDR3 is 15 residues long. CDR3 DNA sequence: TGTGCCACCAGTGACCCGGGGTCGAGGACCGGGGAGCTGTTTTTT. This translates into CATSDPGSRTGELFF.

This chain links TRBV30 with TRBJ2-7; no firm D call. Trimming removed 2 bases at V and 2 bases at J, with 10 bases between. Germline CDR1 and CDR2: GTSNPN and SVGIG (reference sequence). The CDR3 sequence is 13 residues long. The CDR3 protein is CAWSQEQPYEQYF. The CDR3 bases are TGTGCCTGGAGTCAGGAACAGCCCTACGAGCAGTACTTC.

Worth noting for this clonotype: The CDR3 does not end in the conserved phenylalanine or tryptophan, so this is likely a read error. The DNA is omitted, as the CDR3 cannot be located on it reliably, and the CDR3 follows TCRdb's listing. The chain links TRBV20-1 to TRBJ2-1; the table assigns TRBD2, which was not confirmed against the DNA. Counting both end residues, the CDR3 totals 12 amino acids. Per germline, CDR1 DFQATT and CDR2 SNEGSKA (reference sequence). CDR3 loop: CSARGTGARLAG.

V and J are TRBV30 and TRBJ1-6; D possibly corresponds to TRBD1 (5 bases). The CDR3 covers 15 residues. Germline-derived CDR1 and CDR2 are GTSNPN and SVGIG (reference sequence). Trimming took off 0 bases at V and 8 bases at J, with 14 bases between the two ends. The DNA of the CDR3 is TGTGCCTGGAGTGTTGAATGGGGGGGTGATTCACCCCTCCACTTT. Encoded protein: CAWSVEWGGDSPLHF.

The V and J genes are TRBV19 and TRBJ1-2, with D tentatively TRBD1 (5 bases). The V gene lost 3 bases and the J gene lost 4 bases, with 15 bases spanning the gap. The CDR3 is 15 amino acids. Germline-derived CDR1 and CDR2 are LNHDA and SQIVND (reference sequence). Written as DNA, the CDR3 is TGTGCCAGTAGTATCGACGGGGCGGGTACCTATGGCTACACCTTC. This encodes CASSIDGAGTYGYTF.

Concerning this clonotype itself: This may stem from a read error, because a much larger clone lies one nucleotide away. The genes are TRBV12-3 or TRBV12-4 and TRBJ2-3; the match to TRBD2 covers 11 bases. Germline trimming cut 5 bases from V and 8 bases from J; bases unmatched to any gene: 9. CDR3 size: 15 residues. CDR3 sequence: CASSLLAGGVGTQYF. The CDR3 DNA is TGTGCCAGCAGTCTTCTAGCGGGAGGCGTGGGTACGCAGTATTTT.

This clonotype was seen at least ten times. This chain uses TRBV20-1 with TRBJ2-7; D is possibly TRBD1 or TRBD2 (5 bases each). The V gene lost 6 bases and the J gene lost 0 bases, with 15 bases spanning the gap. Germline V gene data show CDR1 as DFQATT and CDR2 as SNEGSKA (reference sequence). This CDR3 is 14 amino acids long. The CDR3 DNA reads as TGCAGTGCCCACAGGCGAGCGGTCTCCTACGAGCAGTACTTC. Protein: CSAHRRAVSYEQYF.

This clonotype was seen ten or more times. The genes are TRBV20-1 and TRBJ2-5, with D maybe TRBD2 (7 bases). The CDR3 spans 17 residues. V lost 1 base and J 10 bases, leaving 28 bases between the germline ends. Germline V gene data show CDR1 as DFQATT and CDR2 as SNEGSKA (reference sequence). Here the CDR3 DNA reads TGCAGTGCTAGAGCTGCGGGGGCGCTTTTGGATGTAGCTGACCAGTACTTC. Its translation is CSARAAGALLDVADQYF.

This clonotype was seen only a few times. The chain links TRBV6-1 to TRBJ2-2; possible D gene TRBD2, 5 bases. The CDR3 totals 14 residues. The germline V gene has CDR1 MNHNS and CDR2 SASEGT. With 4 bases removed from V and 4 bases from J, the gap between germline ends came to 10 bases. For the CDR3, the DNA is TGTGCCAGCAGTGTGCAGCGGTTCACCGGGGAGCTGTTTTTT. Encoded protein: CASSVQRFTGELFF.

The J gene is TRBJ2-5, the V gene TRBV28, with a tentative D call TRBD1 (5 bases). Germline assignment: CDR1 MDHEN and CDR2 SYDVKM. The V and J ends lost 6 bases and 5 bases respectively, with 16 bases between them. The CDR3 spans 14 residues. DNA for the CDR3: TGTGCCAGCAGGGGGCCGGGTTTTGGGGAGACCCAGTACTTC. Amino acids: CASRGPGFGETQYF.

This clonotype was observed many times. The chain joins TRBV3-1 to TRBJ2-2; either TRBD1 or TRBD2 may supply D (5 bases each). The ends were cut back, 1 base at V and 1 base at J, with 7 bases in the middle. Germline V gene lookup returns CDR1 LGHDT and CDR2 YNNKEL (reference sequence). The CDR3 runs to 15 residues. The CDR3 loop reads CASSQGGVNTGELFF. In DNA, the CDR3 is TGTGCCAGCAGCCAAGGAGGGGTGAACACCGGGGAGCTGTTTTTT.